This T cell receptor (beta chain) comes out of a study (dated by TCRdb to about 2016). This clonotype was seen a handful of times. No antigen is known for it. Per-base qualities were not stored, and no clone one base away is much larger. Libraries were prepared through RT-PCR. Instrument used: Illumina MiSeq. TCRdb ran its own pipeline on the public reads, namely fastp trimming at Q25 and MiXCR clone calling, and kept in-frame beta chains. Duplicate CDR3 protein sequences are folded into a single record with the most common DNA and genes. Across this sample there are almost 700,000 distinct CDR3 sequences, with approximately 15% seen only once. Of the sample, roughly 3.9% is held by the ten largest clones. V ends up 10 bases short and J 0 bases short, with an unmatched junction base count of 10. Spanning cysteine to phenylalanine, the CDR3 consists of 16 amino acids. Only the CDR3 DNA is retained, 48 bases long and in frame from the first base. The germline V gene supplies CDR1 ENHRY and CDR2 SYGVKD.

Sample: memory CD4+ T cells from blood. The chain links TRBV10-3 with TRBJ2-1, and 9 junctional nucleotides match TRBD2. This clonotype was obtained from a female donor in good health, serving as a healthy control. The DNA is as follows: TGTGCCACCAGAGGTGGTAGCGGGAGCTCCTACAATGAGCAGTTCTTC. This sequence encodes CATRGGSGSSYNEQFF.